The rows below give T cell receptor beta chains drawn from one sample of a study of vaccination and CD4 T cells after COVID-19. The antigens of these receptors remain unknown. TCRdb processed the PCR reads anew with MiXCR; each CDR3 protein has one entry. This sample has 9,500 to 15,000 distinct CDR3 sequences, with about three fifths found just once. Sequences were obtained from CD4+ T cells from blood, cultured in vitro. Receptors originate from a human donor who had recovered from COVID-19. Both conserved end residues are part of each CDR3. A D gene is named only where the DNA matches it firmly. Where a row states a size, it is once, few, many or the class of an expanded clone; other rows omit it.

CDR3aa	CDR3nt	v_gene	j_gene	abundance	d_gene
CASSYGAALPQHF	TGTGCCAGCAGTTACGGGGCGGCTTTGCCCCAGCATTTT	TRBV6-2/TRBV6-3	TRBJ1-5	.	.
CASSIYGSGANVLTF	TGTGCCAGTAGTATCTACGGCTCTGGGGCCAACGTCCTGACTTTC	TRBV19	TRBJ2-6	.	.
CSARPTGVNTEAFF	TGCAGTGCGAGACCAACAGGGGTGAACACTGAAGCTTTCTTT	TRBV20-1	TRBJ1-1	.	TRBD1
CASSLAVIALTDTQYF	TGCGCCAGCAGCTTGGCCGTAATAGCCCTCACAGATACGCAGTATTTT	TRBV5-1	TRBJ2-3	.	.
CASSRSEGQETQYF	TGTGCCAGCAGCCGTTCGGAGGGCCAAGAGACCCAGTACTTC	TRBV2	TRBJ2-5	.	.
CASSYLTGQGIYNEQFF	TGTGCCAGCAGTTACCTTACGGGACAGGGAATTTACAATGAGCAGTTCTTC	TRBV6-2/TRBV6-3	TRBJ2-1	.	TRBD1
CASSFRGNYGYTF	TGTGCCAGCAGTTTCCGGGGCAACTATGGCTACACCTTC	TRBV27	TRBJ1-2	.	.
CASSLVGGSSGNTIYF	TGTGCCAGCAGCTTAGTCGGGGGGAGCTCTGGAAACACCATATATTTT	TRBV7-6	TRBJ1-3	.	.
CASRRTGTNSYEQYF	TGTGCCAGCAGACGAACCGGGACAAACTCCTACGAGCAGTACTTC	TRBV7-2	TRBJ2-7	.	.
CASRMDGLAKNIQYF	TGTGCCAGCAGGATGGACGGCCTAGCCAAAAACATTCAGTACTTC	TRBV6-1	TRBJ2-4	.	.
CASRLAGGPYNEQFF	TGTGCCAGTAGACTAGCGGGAGGGCCCTACAATGAGCAGTTCTTC	TRBV5-4	TRBJ2-1	.	TRBD2
CGAREPFGASTDTQYF	TGCGGTGCTAGAGAGCCCTTCGGAGCTAGCACAGATACGCAGTATTTT	TRBV20-1	TRBJ2-3	.	.
CASSSPAGISYEQYF	TGTGCCAGCAGTTCCCCTGCGGGGATCTCCTACGAGCAGTACTTC	TRBV12-3/TRBV12-4	TRBJ2-7	few	.
CASSTPGGRGYEQYF	TGTGCCAGCAGCACCCCCGGGGGGCGCGGGTACGAGCAGTACTTC	TRBV28	TRBJ2-7	.	.
CASSAPLTGTDTQYF	TGTGCCAGCTCGGCGCCCTTAACGGGCACAGATACGCAGTATTTT	TRBV18	TRBJ2-3	.	.
CASSHPDRPSSGANVLTF	TGTGCCAGCAGCCACCCCGACAGGCCCAGCTCTGGGGCCAATGTCCTGACTTTC	TRBV7-2	TRBJ2-6	.	.
CASSPGPTGPYNEQFF	TGTGCCAGCAGCCCCGGACCCACGGGCCCCTACAATGAGCAGTTCTTC	TRBV7-8	TRBJ2-1	.	.
CASSLRGVRGSETQYF	TGTGCCAGCAGCCTAAGGGGTGTGAGGGGATCAGAGACCCAGTACTTC	TRBV7-9	TRBJ2-5	.	.
CATSRDSVNEQFF	TGTGCCACCAGCCGGGACTCCGTCAATGAGCAGTTCTTC	TRBV24-1	TRBJ2-1	.	.
CASSYNPKRTEAFF	TGTGCCAGCAGTTACAACCCCAAACGCACTGAAGCTTTCTTT	TRBV6-5	TRBJ1-1	.	.
CASSFGGRLSPLHF	TGTGCCAGCAGCTTCGGGGGACGGCTTTCACCCCTCCACTTT	TRBV6-2/TRBV6-3	TRBJ1-6	.	.
CASSLIPDTDTQYF	TGTGCCAGCAGCTTAATCCCCGACACAGATACGCAGTATTTT	TRBV7-3	TRBJ2-3	.	.
CASSLAVNTGELFF	TGTGCCAGCAGCTTAGCGGTAAACACCGGGGAGCTGTTTTTT	TRBV7-6	TRBJ2-2	.	.
CASSHPGSGANVLTF	TGTGCCAGCAGCCACCCGGGTTCGGGGGCCAACGTCCTGACTTTC	TRBV7-9	TRBJ2-6	.	.
CASSYDRGQPQHF	TGTGCCAGCAGTTACGACAGGGGACAGCCCCAGCATTTT	TRBV27	TRBJ1-5	few	TRBD1
CASSSPPGQGAYSPLHF	TGTGCCAGCAGTAGCCCCCCCGGACAGGGGGCTTATTCACCCCTCCACTTT	TRBV6-1	TRBJ1-6	.	TRBD1
CASSYSDRGGTDTQYF	TGTGCCAGCAGTTACTCCGACAGGGGGGGTACAGATACGCAGTATTTT	TRBV6-5	TRBJ2-3	.	TRBD1
CSARVGGGSPLHF	TGCAGTGCTAGAGTTGGGGGTGGGTCACCCCTCCACTTT	TRBV20-1	TRBJ1-6	few	.
CASSPMSSYNSPLHF	TGTGCCAGCAGCCCCATGAGCTCCTATAATTCACCCCTCCACTTT	TRBV6-1	TRBJ1-6	.	.
CASSHSRGAEAFF	TGTGCCAGCAGCCATAGTCGGGGGGCTGAAGCTTTCTTT	TRBV3-1	TRBJ1-1	.	.
CSASLRGVFGEQYF	TGCAGTGCCAGCCTGAGGGGAGTTTTCGGCGAGCAGTACTTC	TRBV20-1	TRBJ2-7	.	.
CASSRNGGDWQETQYF	TGTGCCAGCAGCCGAAATGGGGGGGACTGGCAAGAGACCCAGTACTTC	TRBV27	TRBJ2-5	.	TRBD2